This record concerns one T cell receptor (beta chain) sequence. Its antigen is currently unknown. This record belongs to a study of OX40 agonist ivuxolimab in advanced cancers. Across the study: Patients were treated with ivuxolimab, an agonistic anti-OX40 (CD134) antibody. Study findings and constraints: Low normalized T-cell clonal expansion was also seen in some nonresponders.

This table comes from immunoSEQ multiplex PCR, and its TCRdb copy is limited to in-frame clones, with some not included. The sample contains tens of thousands of clones, roughly 84% of which appear only once. Trimming at V came to 1 base and at J to 2 bases, leaving 5 bases not matched to a gene. This CDR3 has 16 residues. Germline V lookup: CDR1 LGHNA, CDR2 YNFKEQ. The sample was CD4+ or CD8+ T cells sorted from blood, taken in a trial of the OX40 agonist ivuxolimab. The receptor was derived from an adult with an advanced solid tumor such as melanoma, head and neck, liver or kidney cancer. The V gene is TRBV4-2, the J gene TRBJ2-1, with 7 bases matching TRBD2. The CDR3 loop reads CASSQVGGGAYNEQFF. In DNA form, the CDR3 reads TGTGCCAGCAGCCAAGTTGGTGGGGGGGCCTACAATGAGCAGTTCTTC.